This T cell receptor (beta chain) was captured in a study of CD8+ T cells in alopecia areata. Background on the study: Treatment comprised oral tofacitinib, 5 to 10 mg twice daily, in treated patients.

Study-wide results and limits: Greater clonality was observed in lesional scalp samples, especially alopecia totalis/universalis, versus normal scalp.

Following extraction, RNA underwent reverse transcription to cDNA, which served as the sequencing template. Generated by immunoSEQ multiplex PCR, the TCRdb table keeps only in-frame clones and is missing some. This table has approximately 100,000 clones, about 45% appearing once. T lymphocytes (CD4+ and CD8+) were sorted from PBMCs. The J segment lost 1 base and the V segment lost 2 bases, leaving 2 bases of the junction unmatched. There are 15 residues in the CDR3. The germline V gene has CDR1 SGHTA and CDR2 FQGNSA. Note on this clone: As yet, its antigen is unknown.

Sequenced material: CD4+ T cells sorted from blood. The chain links TRBV7-2 to TRBJ2-3, with 8 bases identical to TRBD1. The TCR sequence derives from a human donor with alopecia areata. The DNA for the CDR3 is TGTGCCAGCAGCTTACCGACAGGGGGCACAGATACGCAGTATTTT. Translating gives CASSLPTGGTDTQYF.